The next 22 T cell receptor beta chains were all read from a single sample in a study of cytomegalovirus exposure and HLA in healthy donors. The PCR made use of 60 Vbeta and 13 Jbeta primers. Sequenced by immunoSEQ multiplex PCR; TCRdb stores in-frame clones only, minus some. The data contain about 120,000 clones, 70% to 75% of them singletons. Sequenced input: PBMCs. These receptors were taken from a male donor in good health and CMV-seronegative.

J is TRBJ2-7 and V is TRBV29-1; D may be TRBD1 (6 bases). CDR3 length equals 12 residues. The germline V gene has CDR1 SQVTM and CDR2 ANQGSEA. V was pared by 5 bases and J by 3 bases, with 11 bases between. The chain's CDR3 is CSVRVTGYEQYF. CDR3 sequence (DNA): TGCAGCGTTAGAGTGACAGGCTACGAGCAGTACTTC.

This clone was detected only a few times. V and J are TRBV5-4 and TRBJ1-3, with D perhaps matching TRBD1 (6 bases). The length of the CDR3 is 15 residues. Germline V gene lookup returns CDR1 SGHNT and CDR2 YYREEE (reference sequence). V was shortened by 4 bases and J by 2 bases, with 13 bases between the two germline ends. As DNA, the CDR3 is TGTGCCAGCAGCCCGGGAACAGGGACTGGAAACACCATATATTTT. Residues: CASSPGTGTGNTIYF.

In this sample, this clone turned up a few times. This chain connects TRBV6-1 to TRBJ2-5, with D possibly TRBD1 on 5 matching bases. The V gene lost 7 bases and the J gene lost 13 bases, with 16 bases spanning the gap. Germline CDR1 reads MNHNS; CDR2 reads SASEGT. There are 11 residues in the CDR3. CDR3 sequence (DNA): TGTGCCAGCAAACAGGCGGTTAAGGCGTACTTC. Protein: CASKQAVKAYF.

The chain employs TRBV4-3 and TRBJ1-4, with a weak D call TRBD1 (6 bases). Germline V gene data show CDR1 as LGHNA and CDR2 as YSLEER. This CDR3 is 14 amino acids long. With 6 bases removed from V and 7 bases from J, the gap between germline ends came to 15 bases. As DNA, the CDR3 is TGCGCCAGCAGTAATACAGGGCCCCGTGAAAAACTGTTTTTT. Amino acid sequence: CASSNTGPREKLFF.

This clone has only a few counts. The V gene is TRBV4-3, the J gene TRBJ1-2, with D perhaps TRBD1 (5 bases). The CDR3 is made up of 14 amino acids. Germline V lookup: CDR1 LGHNA, CDR2 YSLEER. V lost 4 bases and J lost 7, with 16 bases in between. For the CDR3, the DNA is TGCGCCAGCAGCCCCTACGGGACTGCATTTGGCTACACCTTC. Translating it yields CASSPYGTAFGYTF.

The chain links TRBV2 to TRBJ2-5; no definite D call. V lost 6 bases and J 3 bases, leaving 8 bases between the germline ends. This CDR3 region has 12 residues. CDR1 is SNHLY, CDR2 FYNNEI, per germline. The CDR3, as DNA: TGTGCCAGCAGGCCCACAAAAGAGACCCAGTACTTC. This translates into CASRPTKETQYF.

This clone came up once. This chain joins TRBV6-6 and TRBJ1-3; tentative D call: TRBD1 (5 bases). The germline V and J ends were trimmed by 0 bases and 2 bases, with 8 bases remaining between them. The CDR3 loop spans 15 amino acids. CDR1 is MNHNY and CDR2 is SVGAGI in the germline V gene (reference sequence). CDR3 DNA sequence: TGTGCCAGCAGTTACTCAGGGGATACTGGAAACACCATATATTTT. It yields the protein CASSYSGDTGNTIYF.

The chain uses TRBV28 and TRBJ2-1, with 8 bases fitting TRBD2. The germline CDR1 and CDR2 sequences are MDHEN and SYDVKM. Germline trimming cut 4 bases from V and 8 bases from J; bases unmatched to any gene: 16. The CDR3 runs to 17 residues. CDR3 protein: CASSSRWGGLERDEQFF. The CDR3 nucleotides are TGTGCCAGCAGTTCCCGGTGGGGGGGACTAGAAAGGGATGAGCAGTTCTTC.

This clone was seen a handful of times. The chain uses TRBV7-2 and TRBJ2-3; D possibly corresponds to TRBD2 (6 bases). The CDR3 covers 13 residues. The V end was cut by 5 bases, the J end by 7 bases, with 13 bases between. Germline assignment: CDR1 SGHTA and CDR2 FQGNSA. Here the CDR3 reads CASSPGSGYTQYF. The CDR3 DNA reads TGTGCCAGCAGCCCCGGGAGTGGTTATACGCAGTATTTT.

V usage is TRBV28 and J usage is TRBJ1-4, with 7 bases identical to TRBD1. The junction had 7 bases not matched to a gene; V was cut back by 2 bases and J by 7 bases. Germline V gene data show CDR1 as MDHEN and CDR2 as SYDVKM. This CDR3 is 15 amino acids long. The CDR3 nucleotides read TGTGCCAGCAGTTTAATCGGGGCAGGGGGTGAAAAACTGTTTTTT. Translation: CASSLIGAGGEKLFF.

The chain uses TRBV7-9 and TRBJ2-3; TRBD2 matches 7 bases. The CDR3 sequence is 15 residues long. V lost 4 bases, J lost 3 bases, and 7 bases stayed unmatched. CDR1 and CDR2 (germline): SEHNR, FQNEAQ (reference sequence). CDR3: CASSSRGSVTDTQYF. The CDR3 region has the DNA TGTGCCAGCAGCTCGCGGGGGAGCGTTACAGATACGCAGTATTTT.

The chain uses TRBV27 and TRBJ1-1; D call uncertain. The CDR3 has 16 amino acids. CDR1 is MNHEY and CDR2 is SMNVEV in the germline V gene (reference sequence). V was shortened by 2 bases and J by 1 base, with 14 bases between the two germline ends. CDR3 sequence reads: CASSLHPQTANTEAFF. CDR3 coding DNA: TGTGCCAGCAGTTTACACCCACAGACCGCGAACACTGAAGCTTTCTTT.

Only a few counts were recorded for this clone. CDR3 region: CASSVEGLPYNEQFF. CDR3 nucleotide sequence: TGTGCCAGCAGCGTAGAAGGACTACCCTACAATGAGCAGTTCTTC. The J gene is TRBJ2-1, the V gene TRBV9; D is perhaps TRBD2 (6 bases). V was clipped by 0 bases and J by 2 bases, with 9 bases between them. This CDR3 has 15 residues. Germline V gene data show CDR1 as SGDLS and CDR2 as YYNGEE.

This rearrangement joins TRBV7-9 to TRBJ2-7; 9 nucleotides align to TRBD1. This CDR3 comprises 17 residues. Germline lookup yields CDR1 SEHNR and CDR2 FQNEAQ (reference sequence). After removal of 4 bases from V and 2 bases from J, the junction contained 12 bases not matched to a gene. CDR3 residues: CASSWTGTGNWTYEQYF. The DNA of the CDR3 is TGTGCCAGCAGCTGGACCGGGACAGGGAATTGGACCTACGAGCAGTACTTC.

The V call is TRBV7-6, the J call TRBJ1-4, with a tentative D call TRBD1 (6 bases). CDR1 SGHVS and CDR2 FNYEAQ come from the germline V gene. This CDR3 is built from 15 residues. Deletions cut 5 bases from V and 5 bases from J, with 15 bases between. The CDR3 sequence is CASSQGQGWNEKLFF. The DNA for the CDR3 is TGTGCCAGCAGCCAGGGGCAGGGGTGGAATGAAAAACTGTTTTTT.

The rearrangement links TRBV18 to TRBJ2-7, with a weak D call TRBD1 (6 bases). The V gene lost 8 bases and the J gene lost 3 bases, with 14 bases spanning the gap. This CDR3 has 13 amino acids. Germline CDR1 reads KGHSH; CDR2 reads LQKENI. This CDR3 reads CASRRTEDYEQYF. The CDR3 region has the DNA TGTGCCAGCCGGCGGACAGAGGACTACGAGCAGTACTTC. The whole variable domain, remainder taken from reference TRBV18 and TRBJ2-7, is NAGVMQNPRHLVRRRGQEARLRCSPMKGHSHVYWYRQLPEEGLKFMVYLQKENIIDESGMPKERFSAEFPKEGPSILRIQQVVRGDSAAYFCASRRTEDYEQYFGPGTRLTVT.

In this sample, this clone turned up once. V usage is TRBV28 and J usage is TRBJ2-5; TRBD2 matches at 11 bases. Germline CDR1 MDHEN, CDR2 SYDVKM. The CDR3 has 19 residues. V shed 5 bases and J 5 bases; nucleotides not matched to a gene: 19. The chain's CDR3 is CASSPYLRLAGGPAETQYF. DNA of the CDR3: TGTGCCAGCAGTCCCTACCTGAGGCTAGCGGGGGGCCCCGCCGAGACCCAGTACTTC.

This chain connects TRBV28 to TRBJ2-7; 8 bases match TRBD2. From germline, CDR1 is MDHEN and CDR2 SYDVKM. The length of the CDR3 is 18 residues. V dropped 8 bases and J dropped 4; count of bases not matched to a gene: 22. CDR3 bases: TGTGCCAGCGGCCCCTCTGTGTTGCGGGAGGTCTCTATATACGAGCAGTACTTC. Translated: CASGPSVLREVSIYEQYF. The full variable domain, completed using reference TRBV28 and TRBJ2-7, is DVKVTQSSRYLVKRTGEKVFLECVQDMDHENMFWYRQDPGLGLRLIYFSYDVKMKEKGDIPEGYSVSREKKERFSLILESASTNQTSMYLCASGPSVLREVSIYEQYFGPGTRLTVT.

The chain recombines TRBV18 with TRBJ1-1, with TRBD1 matching 8 bases. Germline lookup yields CDR1 KGHSH and CDR2 LQKENI. CDR3 length: 13 residues. J was trimmed by 4 bases and V by 8 bases; bases with no gene match: 6. In DNA form, the CDR3 reads TGTGCCAGCGACCCAGGGGGCGGCACTGAAGCTTTCTTT. Residues: CASDPGGGTEAFF.

About this clone itself: The identical CDR3 is also encoded by other nucleotide sequences in the sample. The J gene is TRBJ2-3, the V gene TRBV9; no firm D call. Germline loops: CDR1 SGDLS, CDR2 YYNGEE. Trimming stripped 4 bases from V and 3 bases from J, with 6 bases between. The CDR3 has 12 amino acids. CDR3 loop: CASSPGTDTQYF. The CDR3 DNA sequence: TGTGCCAGCAGCCCCGGGACAGATACGCAGTATTTT.

The chain recombines TRBV7-8 with TRBJ1-5; D uncertain. V was trimmed by 0 bases and J by 0 bases, leaving 12 bases between them. This CDR3 contains 17 residues. Looked up from germline, CDR1 is SGHVS and CDR2 is FQNEAQ. The CDR3 region has the DNA TGTGCCAGCAGCTTAGCGGTGGCAGTGAATAGCAATCAGCCCCAGCATTTT. Encoded protein: CASSLAVAVNSNQPQHF.

Only a few counts were recorded for this clone. The V call is TRBV4-3, the J call TRBJ2-3; D is possibly TRBD2 (7 bases). The CDR3 loop spans 14 amino acids. The germline CDR1 and CDR2 sequences are LGHNA and YSLEER. The germline V and J ends were trimmed by 0 bases and 10 bases, with 14 bases remaining between them. The CDR3 sequence: CASSQDRGASSQYF. The CDR3, as DNA: TGCGCCAGCAGCCAAGACCGGGGGGCCTCATCGCAGTATTTT.